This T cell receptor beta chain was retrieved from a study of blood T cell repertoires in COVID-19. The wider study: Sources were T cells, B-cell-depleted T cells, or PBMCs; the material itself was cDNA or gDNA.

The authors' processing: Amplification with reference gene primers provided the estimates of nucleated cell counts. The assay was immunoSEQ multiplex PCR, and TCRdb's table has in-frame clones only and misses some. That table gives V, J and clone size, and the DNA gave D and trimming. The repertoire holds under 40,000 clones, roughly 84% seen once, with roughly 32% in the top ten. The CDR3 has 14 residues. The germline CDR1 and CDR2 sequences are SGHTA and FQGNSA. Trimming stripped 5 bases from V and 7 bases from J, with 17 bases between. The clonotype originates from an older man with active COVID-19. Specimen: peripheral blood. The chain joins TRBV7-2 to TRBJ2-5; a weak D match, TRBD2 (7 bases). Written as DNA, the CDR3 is TGTGCCAGCAGCCCAGAAGGGGGGGGGTCGACCCAGTACTTC. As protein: CASSPEGGGSTQYF.